The 2 T cell receptor beta chains in this list originate from one sample, sequenced in a study of blood T cell repertoires in COVID-19. The data were produced by immunoSEQ multiplex PCR, yet TCRdb's version contains in-frame clones alone and is incomplete. The sample lists 200,000 to 250,000 clones; roughly 86% were seen once. Source material: peripheral blood. These receptors were collected from a man aged 80 or over with acute or convalescent COVID-19.

The chain couples TRBV5-1 to TRBJ1-4; 9 bases agree with TRBD1. The germline CDR1 and CDR2 sequences are SGHRS and YFSETQ. The length of the CDR3 is 14 residues. With 4 bases clipped from V and 7 bases from J, the junction kept 5 bases outside the gene matches. The CDR3 DNA is TGCGCCAGCAGCCCGGGACAGGGAGTTGAAAAACTGTTTTTT. Amino acids: CASSPGQGVEKLFF.

This sequence joins TRBV19 and TRBJ1-4; 10 bases match TRBD1. From germline, CDR1 is LNHDA and CDR2 SQIVND (reference sequence). With V trimmed by 5 bases and J by 7 bases, 7 bases remained unmatched. The length of the CDR3 is 15 residues. In nucleotides, the CDR3 is TGTGCCAGTAGTGAGGGACAGGGGATGAGTGAAAAACTGTTTTTT. Amino acids: CASSEGQGMSEKLFF.